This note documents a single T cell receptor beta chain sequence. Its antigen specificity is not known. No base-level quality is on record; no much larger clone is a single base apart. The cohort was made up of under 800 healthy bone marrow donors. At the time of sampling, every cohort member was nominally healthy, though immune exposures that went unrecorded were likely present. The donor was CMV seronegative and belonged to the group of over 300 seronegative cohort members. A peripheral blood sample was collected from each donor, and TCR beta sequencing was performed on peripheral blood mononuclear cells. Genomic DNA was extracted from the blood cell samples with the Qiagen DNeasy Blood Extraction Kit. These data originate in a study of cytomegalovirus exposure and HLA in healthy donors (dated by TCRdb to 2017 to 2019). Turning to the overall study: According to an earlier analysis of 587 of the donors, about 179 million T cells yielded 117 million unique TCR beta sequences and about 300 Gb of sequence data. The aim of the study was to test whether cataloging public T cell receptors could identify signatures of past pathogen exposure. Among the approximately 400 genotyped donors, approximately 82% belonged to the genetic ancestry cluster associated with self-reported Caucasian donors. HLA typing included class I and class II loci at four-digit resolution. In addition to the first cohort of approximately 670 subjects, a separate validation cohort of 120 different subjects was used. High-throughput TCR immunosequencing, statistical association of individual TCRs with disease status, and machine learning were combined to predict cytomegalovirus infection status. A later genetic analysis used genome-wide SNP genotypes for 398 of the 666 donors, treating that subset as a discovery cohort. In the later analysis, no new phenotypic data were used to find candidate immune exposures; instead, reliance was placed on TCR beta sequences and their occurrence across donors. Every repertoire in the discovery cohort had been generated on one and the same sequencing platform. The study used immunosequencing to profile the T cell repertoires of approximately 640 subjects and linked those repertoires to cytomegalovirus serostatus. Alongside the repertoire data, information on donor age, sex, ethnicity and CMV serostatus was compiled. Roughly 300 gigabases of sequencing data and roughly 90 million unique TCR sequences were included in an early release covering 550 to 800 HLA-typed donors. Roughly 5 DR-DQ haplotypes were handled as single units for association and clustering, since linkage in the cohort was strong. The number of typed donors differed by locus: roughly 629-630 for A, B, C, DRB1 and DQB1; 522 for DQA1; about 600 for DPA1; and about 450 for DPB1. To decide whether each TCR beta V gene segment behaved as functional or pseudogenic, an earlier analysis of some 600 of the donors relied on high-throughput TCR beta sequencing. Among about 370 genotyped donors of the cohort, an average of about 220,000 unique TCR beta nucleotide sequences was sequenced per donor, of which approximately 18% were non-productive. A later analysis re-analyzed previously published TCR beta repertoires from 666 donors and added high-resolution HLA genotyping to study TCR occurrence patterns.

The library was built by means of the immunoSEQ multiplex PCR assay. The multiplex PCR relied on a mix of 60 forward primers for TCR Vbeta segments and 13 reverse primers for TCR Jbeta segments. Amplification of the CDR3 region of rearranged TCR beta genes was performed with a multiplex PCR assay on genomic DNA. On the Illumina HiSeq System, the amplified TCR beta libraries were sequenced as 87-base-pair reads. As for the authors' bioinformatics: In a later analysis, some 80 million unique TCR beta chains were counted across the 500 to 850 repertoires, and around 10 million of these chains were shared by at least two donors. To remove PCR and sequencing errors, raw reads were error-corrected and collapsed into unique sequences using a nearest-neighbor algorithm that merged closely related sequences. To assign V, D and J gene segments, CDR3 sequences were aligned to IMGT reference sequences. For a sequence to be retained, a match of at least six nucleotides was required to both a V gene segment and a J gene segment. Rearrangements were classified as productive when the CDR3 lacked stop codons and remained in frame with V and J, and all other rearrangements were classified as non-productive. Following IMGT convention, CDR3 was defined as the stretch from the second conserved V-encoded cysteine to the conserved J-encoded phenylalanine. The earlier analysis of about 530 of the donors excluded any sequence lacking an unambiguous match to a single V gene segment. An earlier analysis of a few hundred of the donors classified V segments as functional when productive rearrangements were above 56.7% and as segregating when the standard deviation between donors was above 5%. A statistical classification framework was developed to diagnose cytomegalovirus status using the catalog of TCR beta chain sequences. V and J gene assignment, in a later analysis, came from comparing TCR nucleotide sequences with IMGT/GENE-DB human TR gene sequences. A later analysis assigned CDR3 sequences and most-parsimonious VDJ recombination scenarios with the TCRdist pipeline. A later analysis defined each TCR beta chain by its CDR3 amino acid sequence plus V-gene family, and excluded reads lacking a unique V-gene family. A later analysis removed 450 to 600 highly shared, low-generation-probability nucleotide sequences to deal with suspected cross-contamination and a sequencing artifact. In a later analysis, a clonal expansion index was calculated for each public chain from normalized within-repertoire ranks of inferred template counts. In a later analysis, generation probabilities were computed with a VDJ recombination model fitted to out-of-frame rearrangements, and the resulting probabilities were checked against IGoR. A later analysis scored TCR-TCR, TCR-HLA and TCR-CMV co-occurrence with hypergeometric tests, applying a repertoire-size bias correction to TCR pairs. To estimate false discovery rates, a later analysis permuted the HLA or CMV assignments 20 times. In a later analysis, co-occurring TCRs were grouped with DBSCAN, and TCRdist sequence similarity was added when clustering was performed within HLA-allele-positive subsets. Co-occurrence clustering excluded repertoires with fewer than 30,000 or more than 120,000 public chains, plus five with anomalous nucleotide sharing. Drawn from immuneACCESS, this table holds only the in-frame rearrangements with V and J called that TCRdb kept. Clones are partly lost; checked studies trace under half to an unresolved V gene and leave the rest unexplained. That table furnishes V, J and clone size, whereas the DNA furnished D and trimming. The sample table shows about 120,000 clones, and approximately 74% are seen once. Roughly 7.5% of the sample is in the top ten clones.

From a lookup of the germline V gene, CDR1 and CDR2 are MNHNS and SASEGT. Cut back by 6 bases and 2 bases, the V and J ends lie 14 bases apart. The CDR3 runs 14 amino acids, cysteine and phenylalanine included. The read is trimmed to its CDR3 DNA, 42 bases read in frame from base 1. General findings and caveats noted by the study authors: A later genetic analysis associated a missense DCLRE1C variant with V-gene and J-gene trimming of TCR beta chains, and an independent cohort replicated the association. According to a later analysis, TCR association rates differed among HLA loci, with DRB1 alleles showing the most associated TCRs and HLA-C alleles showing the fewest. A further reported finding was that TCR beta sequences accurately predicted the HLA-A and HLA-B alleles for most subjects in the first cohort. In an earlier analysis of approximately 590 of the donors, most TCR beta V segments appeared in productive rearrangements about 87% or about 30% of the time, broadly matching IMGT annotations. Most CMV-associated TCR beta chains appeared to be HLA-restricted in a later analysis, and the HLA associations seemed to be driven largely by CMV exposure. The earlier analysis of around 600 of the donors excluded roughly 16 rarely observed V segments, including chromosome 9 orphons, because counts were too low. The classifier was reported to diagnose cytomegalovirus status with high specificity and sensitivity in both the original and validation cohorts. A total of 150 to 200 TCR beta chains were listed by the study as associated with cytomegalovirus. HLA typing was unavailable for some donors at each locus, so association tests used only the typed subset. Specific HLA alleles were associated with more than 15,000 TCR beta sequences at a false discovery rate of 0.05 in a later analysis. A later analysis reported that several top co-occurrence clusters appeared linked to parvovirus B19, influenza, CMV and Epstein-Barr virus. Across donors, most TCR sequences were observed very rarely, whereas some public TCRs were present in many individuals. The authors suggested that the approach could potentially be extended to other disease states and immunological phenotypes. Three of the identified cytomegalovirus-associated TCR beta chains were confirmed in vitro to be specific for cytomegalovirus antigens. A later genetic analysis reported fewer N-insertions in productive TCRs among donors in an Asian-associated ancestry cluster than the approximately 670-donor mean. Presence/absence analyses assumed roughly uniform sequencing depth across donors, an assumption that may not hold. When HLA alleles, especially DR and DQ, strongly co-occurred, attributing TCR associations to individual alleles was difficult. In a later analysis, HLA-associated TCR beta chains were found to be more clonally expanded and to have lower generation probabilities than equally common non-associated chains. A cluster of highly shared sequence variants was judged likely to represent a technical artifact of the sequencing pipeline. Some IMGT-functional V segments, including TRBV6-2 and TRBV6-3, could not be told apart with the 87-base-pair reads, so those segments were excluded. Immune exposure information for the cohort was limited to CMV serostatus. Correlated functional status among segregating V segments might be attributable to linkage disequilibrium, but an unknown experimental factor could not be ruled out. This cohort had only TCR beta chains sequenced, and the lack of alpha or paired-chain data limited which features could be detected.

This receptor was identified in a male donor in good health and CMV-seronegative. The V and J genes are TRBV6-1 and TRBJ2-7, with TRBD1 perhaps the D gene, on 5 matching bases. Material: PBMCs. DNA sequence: TGTGCCAGCAGAGGGGCAGGGCGAACCTACGAGCAGTACTTC. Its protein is CASRGAGRTYEQYF.